This T cell receptor beta chain came from a study of glioma-infiltrating T cells. Study-wide results and limits: Tissue and blood shared very few CDR3 sequences. Non-neoplastic patients had below-expected tissue-blood divergence, while all gliomas exceeded expectation.

The iRepertoire nested amplicon-rescue multiplex PCR amplified TCR alpha and beta CDR3s from RNA. For one-step reverse transcription and amplification, roughly 95-400 ng of tissue mRNA or PBMC total RNA was used. TCRdb fed the multiplex PCR reads into MiXCR, producing one record per CDR3 protein. The sample comprises around 100,000 distinct CDR3 sequences, 29% of which are singletons, and 44% rests with the top ten. This CDR3 is built from 14 residues. Germline CDR1 and CDR2: DFQATT and SNEGSKA (reference sequence). With regard to this clonotype: Its target is unknown.

The sequencing sample was made of glioma tissue, nonneoplastic brain tissue, or PBMCs (not recorded which). This TCR was recovered from a human donor with low-grade glioma or glioblastoma, undergoing nonglioma brain surgery, or in good health (not recorded which). This chain joins TRBV20-1 and TRBJ1-1; 7 positions agree with TRBD1. In DNA, the CDR3 is TGCAGCGTTGCTGCACAGGGGAAGGGGACTGAAGCTTTCTTT. Its protein is CSVAAQGKGTEAFF.